These T cell receptor beta chains were read from a single sample in a study of human T cells and chemical hapten exposure. Each CDR3 protein is one row after TCRdb ran MiXCR on the RACE reads. The sample records more than 70,000 distinct CDR3 sequences, 8.5% to 9% being singletons. Specimen: whole blood, collected in connection with sensitization to the hapten diphenylcyclopropenone (DPC). The receptor set was obtained from a man between 40 and 49 years old with alopecia areata. Some clones in this sample may be carry-over from other donors' samples. Each CDR3 is given with its conserved first and last residue. The D gene is left open where the match is weak. For some rows the clone size is stated as once, few or many, or as a class when expanded; others skip it.

d_gene,j_gene,v_gene,abundance,CDR3aa,CDR3nt
NA,TRBJ2-3,TRBV18,many,CASSPPSTSTDTQYF,TGTGCCAGCTCACCGCCGAGCACCTCCACAGATACGCAGTATTTT
TRBD2,TRBJ2-1,TRBV12-3/TRBV12-4,many,CASSSLAGGAYNEQFF,TGTGCCAGCAGTTCCTTAGCGGGAGGTGCCTACAATGAGCAGTTCTTC
NA,TRBJ2-5,TRBV5-1,many,CASTNGGQETQYF,TGCGCCAGCACCAACGGGGGTCAAGAGACCCAGTACTTC
TRBD1,TRBJ1-2,TRBV20-1,many,CSASGQGQGYTF,TGCAGTGCTAGCGGACAGGGCCAGGGCTACACCTTC
TRBD2,TRBJ2-1,TRBV14,NA,CASRRGLGENNEQFF,TGTGCCAGCAGACGCGGACTAGGGGAAAACAATGAGCAGTTCTTC
NA,TRBJ1-1,TRBV6-1,NA,CASSAAANTEAFF,TGTGCCAGCAGTGCCGCCGCGAACACTGAAGCTTTCTTT
NA,TRBJ2-3,TRBV20-1,many,CSAPRTDTSTDTQYF,TGCAGTGCCCCTAGGACAGATACTAGCACAGATACGCAGTATTTT
NA,TRBJ2-5,TRBV10-3,few,CAIRRDIQETQYF,TGTGCCATCAGGCGGGACATCCAAGAGACCCAGTACTTC
TRBD2,TRBJ2-1,TRBV20-1,few,CSARPTSVVYNEQFF,TGCAGTGCCAGGCCCACTAGCGTGGTATACAATGAGCAGTTCTTC
NA,TRBJ1-2,TRBV6-5,many,CASSYSRGPNYGYTF,TGTGCCAGCAGTTACTCGAGGGGTCCTAACTATGGCTACACCTTC
TRBD1,TRBJ1-6,TRBV4-3,few,CASSQEEGTGGFSPLHF,TGCGCCAGCAGCCAAGAAGAGGGAACAGGGGGTTTTTCACCCCTCCACTTT
NA,TRBJ1-2,TRBV20-1,many,CSASMSGEIVNYGYTF,TGCAGTGCTAGTATGTCAGGGGAGATTGTTAACTATGGCTACACCTTC
NA,TRBJ2-1,TRBV29-1,few,CSPFSLGEQFF,TGCAGCCCGTTCTCCTTGGGTGAGCAGTTCTTC
NA,TRBJ2-3,TRBV27,many,CASSFTRTDTQYF,TGTGCCAGCAGTTTTACCCGCACAGATACGCAGTATTTT
NA,TRBJ2-7,TRBV25-1,few,CASSEPGTLSSYEQYF,TGTGCCAGCAGTGAACCAGGGACCCTGAGCTCCTACGAGCAGTACTTC
NA,TRBJ1-5,TRBV7-8,many,CASTMNGGYSNQPQHF,TGTGCCAGCACCATGAACGGCGGATATAGCAATCAGCCCCAGCATTTT
TRBD2,TRBJ2-1,TRBV7-2,NA,CASSLASAGGYNEQFF,TGTGCCAGCAGCTTAGCGTCAGCGGGAGGGTACAATGAGCAGTTCTTC